This is a list of T cell receptor beta chains from one sample in a study of T cells in Graves' hyperthyroidism and ophthalmopathy. TCRdb redid the calling of the multiplex PCR reads with MiXCR, one entry per CDR3 protein. This sample has some 250,000 distinct CDR3 sequences; about 14% occur once, and the top ten carry less than 15%. The sample comprised blood. All receptors derive from a middle-aged woman with Graves' hyperthyroidism that later progressed to Graves' ophthalmopathy. CDR3s include the opening cysteine and the closing phenylalanine or tryptophan. Fields, in order: V gene, J gene, CDR3 protein.

v_call: TRBV11-2
j_call: TRBJ2-7
cdr3_aa: CASSLGGRGNSLSYEQYF

v_call: TRBV11-3
j_call: TRBJ1-1
cdr3_aa: CASSLVGGMNTEAFF

v_call: TRBV20-1
j_call: TRBJ2-7
cdr3_aa: CSQLAGVGNEQYF

v_call: TRBV6-2/TRBV6-3
j_call: TRBJ2-3
cdr3_aa: CASSYILAGGPKTDTQYF

v_call: TRBV12-3/TRBV12-4
j_call: TRBJ2-6
cdr3_aa: CASSPTGSGANVLTF

v_call: TRBV7-9
j_call: TRBJ2-5
cdr3_aa: CASSRTSGIETQYF

v_call: TRBV30
j_call: TRBJ2-5
cdr3_aa: CAWSVQAGGRGGTQYF

v_call: TRBV2
j_call: TRBJ1-5
cdr3_aa: CASSDGALRPQHF

v_call: TRBV5-6
j_call: TRBJ1-1
cdr3_aa: CASKRQVITEAFF

v_call: TRBV6-8
j_call: TRBJ2-2
cdr3_aa: CVSSPDRGRFGELFF

v_call: TRBV6-1
j_call: TRBJ1-2
cdr3_aa: CASRASSHYGYTF

v_call: TRBV28
j_call: TRBJ2-1
cdr3_aa: CASSSQLAGVGDEQFF

v_call: TRBV11-2
j_call: TRBJ2-7
cdr3_aa: CASSLDRSTYEQYF

v_call: TRBV3-1
j_call: TRBJ2-2
cdr3_aa: CASSQGPTGELFF

v_call: TRBV5-4
j_call: TRBJ2-5
cdr3_aa: CASSLGLGSAQYF

v_call: TRBV3-1
j_call: TRBJ1-1
cdr3_aa: CASTRQGASTEAFF

v_call: TRBV7-2
j_call: TRBJ2-7
cdr3_aa: CASSSRVPGYEQYF

v_call: TRBV20-1
j_call: TRBJ1-1
cdr3_aa: CSARPGTAEAFF

v_call: TRBV27
j_call: TRBJ2-2
cdr3_aa: CASSLAGYPPGELFF

v_call: TRBV27
j_call: TRBJ1-1
cdr3_aa: CASSLSHTGDTEAFF

v_call: TRBV15
j_call: TRBJ2-7
cdr3_aa: CATSRISGAYEQYF

v_call: TRBV2
j_call: TRBJ2-5
cdr3_aa: CASSGTSGLQETQYF

v_call: TRBV9
j_call: TRBJ2-1
cdr3_aa: CASSIYEKNEQFF

v_call: TRBV9
j_call: TRBJ2-1
cdr3_aa: CASSASTANNEQFF

v_call: TRBV4-2
j_call: TRBJ2-7
cdr3_aa: CASSQDSWREQYF

v_call: TRBV9
j_call: TRBJ2-7
cdr3_aa: CASSGTQSYEQYF

v_call: TRBV29-1
j_call: TRBJ1-1
cdr3_aa: CSVKTGRGTEAFF

v_call: TRBV20-1
j_call: TRBJ2-2
cdr3_aa: CSARWGGSAAGELFF

v_call: TRBV12-3/TRBV12-4
j_call: TRBJ2-2
cdr3_aa: CASRGGQRNTGELFF

v_call: TRBV11-2
j_call: TRBJ2-5
cdr3_aa: CASSLVLTRGPETQYF

v_call: TRBV14
j_call: TRBJ2-1
cdr3_aa: CASSQDIGLARMNEQFF

v_call: TRBV9
j_call: TRBJ2-3
cdr3_aa: CASSVGAGGPPDTQYF

v_call: TRBV7-2
j_call: TRBJ2-2
cdr3_aa: CASSTGQADTGELFF

v_call: TRBV5-1
j_call: TRBJ2-1
cdr3_aa: CASSRGGFGQFF

v_call: TRBV6-1
j_call: TRBJ2-3
cdr3_aa: CASSALAGGPDTQYF

v_call: TRBV5-1
j_call: TRBJ2-2
cdr3_aa: CASSLAGTGKTGELFF

v_call: TRBV29-1
j_call: TRBJ2-1
cdr3_aa: CSVSGTGGAATYNEQFF

v_call: TRBV27
j_call: TRBJ2-5
cdr3_aa: CASSFIAGGYQETQYF

v_call: TRBV7-9
j_call: TRBJ2-5
cdr3_aa: CASSHWTGTTETQYF

v_call: TRBV12-3/TRBV12-4
j_call: TRBJ2-7
cdr3_aa: CASTNQTSMYLCASRVSLSYEQYF

v_call: TRBV11-2
j_call: TRBJ1-2
cdr3_aa: CASSYGPAISNYGYTF

v_call: TRBV12-5
j_call: TRBJ2-3
cdr3_aa: CASAHGGTRSTDTQYF

v_call: TRBV9
j_call: TRBJ2-7
cdr3_aa: CASSVGGRPSQQYF

v_call: TRBV7-4
j_call: TRBJ2-7
cdr3_aa: CASSLVSWPGEQYF

v_call: TRBV20-1
j_call: TRBJ2-1
cdr3_aa: CSESFSYNEQFF

v_call: TRBV6-5
j_call: TRBJ2-7
cdr3_aa: CASSYPPSGSLYEQYF

v_call: TRBV2
j_call: TRBJ2-2
cdr3_aa: CASSEAATALSGMLFF

v_call: TRBV9
j_call: TRBJ2-5
cdr3_aa: CASGPGDSQETQYF

v_call: TRBV7-9
j_call: TRBJ1-5
cdr3_aa: CASSSTTGGPNQPQHF

v_call: TRBV7-3
j_call: TRBJ2-2
cdr3_aa: CASRASGRDTGELFF

v_call: TRBV2
j_call: TRBJ1-5
cdr3_aa: CASIRSPGPNQPQHF

v_call: TRBV4-1
j_call: TRBJ2-3
cdr3_aa: CASSQERRGRDTDTQYF

v_call: TRBV4-1
j_call: TRBJ2-3
cdr3_aa: CASSQDQGLAGRDTQYF

v_call: TRBV11-2
j_call: TRBJ2-3
cdr3_aa: CASSFRLAGDPDTQYF

v_call: TRBV20-1
j_call: TRBJ2-1
cdr3_aa: CSAPEGGITYNEQFF